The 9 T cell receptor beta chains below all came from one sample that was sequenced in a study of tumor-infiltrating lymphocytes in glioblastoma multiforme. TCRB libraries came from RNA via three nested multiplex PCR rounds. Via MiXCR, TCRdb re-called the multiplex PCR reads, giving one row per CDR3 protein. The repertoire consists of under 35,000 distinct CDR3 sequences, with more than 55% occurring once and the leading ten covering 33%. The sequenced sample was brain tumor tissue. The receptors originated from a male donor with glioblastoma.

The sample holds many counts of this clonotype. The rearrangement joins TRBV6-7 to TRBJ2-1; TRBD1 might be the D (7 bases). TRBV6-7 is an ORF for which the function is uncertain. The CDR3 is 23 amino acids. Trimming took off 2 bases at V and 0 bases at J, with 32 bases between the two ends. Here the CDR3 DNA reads TGTGCCAGCAGTTACCGGGGCAGGGGGGAATGTACAATCCTAACCCGCTCCTACAATGAGCAGTTCTTC. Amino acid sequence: CASSYRGRGECTILTRSYNEQFF.

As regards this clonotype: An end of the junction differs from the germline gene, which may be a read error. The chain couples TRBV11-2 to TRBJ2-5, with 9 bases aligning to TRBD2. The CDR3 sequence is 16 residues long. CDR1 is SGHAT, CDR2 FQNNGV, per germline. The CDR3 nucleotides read TGTGCCAGCAGCTTATGGCTAGCGGGGTTCCAAGAGATCCAGTACTTC. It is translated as CASSLWLAGFQEIQYF.

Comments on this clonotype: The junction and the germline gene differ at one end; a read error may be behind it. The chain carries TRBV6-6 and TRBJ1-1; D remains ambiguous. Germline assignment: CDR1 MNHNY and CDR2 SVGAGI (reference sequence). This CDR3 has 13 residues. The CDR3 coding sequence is TGCGCCAGCAGCAAGACAAGGGAAACTGAAGCTTTCTTT. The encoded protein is CASSKTRETEAFF.

The CDR3 coding sequence is TGTGCCAGCAGTGAAGCAACAGGGGGCTCCTACGAGCAGTACTTC. Residues: CASSEATGGSYEQYF. The chain has TRBV6-1 and TRBJ2-7, with 8 bases aligning to TRBD1. The CDR3 contains 15 residues. From germline, CDR1 is MNHNS and CDR2 SASEGT. V lost 0 bases to trimming and J lost 0 bases; unmatched junction nucleotides: 1.

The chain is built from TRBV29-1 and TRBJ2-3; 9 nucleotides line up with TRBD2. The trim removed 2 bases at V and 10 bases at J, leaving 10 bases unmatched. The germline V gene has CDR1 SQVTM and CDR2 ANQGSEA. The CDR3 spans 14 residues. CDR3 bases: TGCAGCGTTGAACTCGCGGGAGGGCGGAATGCGCAGTATTTT. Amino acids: CSVELAGGRNAQYF.

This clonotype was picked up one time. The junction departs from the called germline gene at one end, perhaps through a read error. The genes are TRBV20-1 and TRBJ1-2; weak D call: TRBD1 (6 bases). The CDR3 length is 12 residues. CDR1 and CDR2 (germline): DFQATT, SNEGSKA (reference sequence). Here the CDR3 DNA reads TGTAGTGCTGGGGGCCCTTTCGACGGCTACACCTTC. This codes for CSAGGPFDGYTF.

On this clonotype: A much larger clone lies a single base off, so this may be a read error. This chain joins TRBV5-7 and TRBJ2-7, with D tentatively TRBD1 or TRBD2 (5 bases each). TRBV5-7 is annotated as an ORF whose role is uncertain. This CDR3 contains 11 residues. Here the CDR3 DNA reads TGTCCCAGCAGCATCCGGGACCGCAAATACTTC. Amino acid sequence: CPSSIRDRKYF.

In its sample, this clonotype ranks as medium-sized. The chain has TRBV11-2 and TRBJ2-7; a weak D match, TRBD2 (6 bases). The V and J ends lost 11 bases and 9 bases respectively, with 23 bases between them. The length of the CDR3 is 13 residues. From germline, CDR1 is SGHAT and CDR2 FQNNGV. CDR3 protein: CASAGSPVLMQYF. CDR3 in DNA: TGTGCCTCCGCGGGATCCCCCGTGCTGATGCAGTACTTC. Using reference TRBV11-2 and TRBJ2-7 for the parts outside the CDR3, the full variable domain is EAGVAQSPRYKIIEKRQSVAFWCNPISGHATLYWYQQILGQGPKLLIQFQNNGVVDDSQLPKDRFSAERLKGVDSTLKIQPAKLEDSAVYLCASAGSPVLMQYFGPGTRLTVT.

The CDR3 DNA reads as TGTGCCATCAGTGCCGCAGCAAATGGCTACACCTTC. This codes for CAISAAANGYTF. The chain couples TRBV10-3 to TRBJ1-2, with D uncertain. V gave up 4 bases and J gave up 6 bases, with 9 bases separating them. The CDR3 is made up of 12 amino acids. Germline V lookup: CDR1 ENHRY, CDR2 SYGVKD.